Shown below are 4 T cell receptor beta chains from a single sample sequenced in a study of blood T cell repertoires in COVID-19. TCRdb's table, derived via immunoSEQ multiplex PCR, lists solely in-frame clones and lacks some. The repertoire has roughly 120,000 clones, 84% of them found once; the top ten carry 9.5% to 15%. Sample: peripheral blood. These TCRs come from a woman aged 55-69 years with acute or convalescent COVID-19.

This clone has only one observation. The chain couples TRBV6-2 or TRBV6-3 to TRBJ1-6; D is undetermined. V was pared by 5 bases and J by 11 bases, with 10 bases between. Per the germline V gene, CDR1 is MNHEY and CDR2 is SVGEGT. The CDR3 consists of 12 residues. The CDR3 here is CASSPYIPPLHF. CDR3 nucleotides: TGTGCCAGCAGTCCGTACATTCCACCCCTCCACTTT.

The J gene is TRBJ1-2, the V gene TRBV5-1; 10 bases agree with TRBD1. The length of the CDR3 is 16 residues. The V gene's germline CDR1 is SGHRS and CDR2 YFSETQ. After removal of 4 bases from V and 0 bases from J, the junction contained 6 bases not matched to a gene. As DNA, the CDR3 is TGCGCCAGCAGCAGGGACAGGGGACCAGCTAACTATGGCTACACCTTC. This sequence encodes CASSRDRGPANYGYTF.

In its sample, this clone was seen once. The chain carries TRBV27 and TRBJ2-1, with 11 positions matching TRBD2. CDR1 is MNHEY and CDR2 is SMNVEV in the germline V gene (reference sequence). CDR3 length: 14 amino acids. The junction had 2 bases not matched to a gene; V was cut back by 7 bases and J by 3 bases. CDR3 nucleotide sequence: TGTGCCAGCAAGGGGACTAGCGGCTACAATGAGCAGTTCTTC. Its translation is CASKGTSGYNEQFF.

Written as DNA, the CDR3 is TGTGCCAGCAGTCCCGATCCACCGGACAGCCAATCAACTAATGAAAAACTGTTTTTT. Translation gives CASSPDPPDSQSTNEKLFF. This rearrangement joins TRBV6-6 to TRBJ1-4; TRBD1 might be the D (6 bases). CDR3 length: 19 residues. The V gene's germline CDR1 is MNHNY and CDR2 SVGAGI (reference sequence). Trimming pared 5 bases from V and 0 bases from J, leaving 22 bases between.